This record covers a single T cell receptor beta chain. The antigen this receptor binds is unknown. Per-base quality was not reported, and no clone a single base away is much larger than it. This entry comes from a study of blood T cell repertoires in COVID-19 (dated by TCRdb to between 2020 and 2021). Broadly, across the study: Samples covering the acute and convalescent phases of COVID-19 were provided by collaborators in the United States, Italy and Spain. The samples were drawn from two sources: the first 160 participants of the ongoing ImmuneRACE study, and fewer than 1,500 subjects contributed by 6 global collaborators. HLA class I and class II types, where available, came from metadata supplied by the sample provider rather than from assay-based typing. The material from the prospective study consisted of cDNA or gDNA derived from T cells, B-cell-depleted T cells, or PBMCs. Deeply sampled blood TCRbeta repertoires from subjects exposed to, actively infected with, or recovered from COVID-19 were included in the dataset. A freely available public database, intended as a resource for researchers studying the immune response to SARS-CoV-2, is where the repertoires were released. The sample metadata nearly always contained a de-identified subject ID, COVID-19 status, age in years and sex.

TCRbeta CDR3 regions were amplified from genomic DNA using the immunoSEQ Assay, a bias-controlled multiplex PCR. Regarding the original processing steps: Within the assay, amplification of reference gene primers was used to estimate how many nucleated cells each sample contained. Sequence reads were collapsed and filtered to measure the absolute abundance of every unique TCRbeta CDR3 rearrangement. For each sample, productive Simpson clonality was calculated as the square root of Simpson's diversity index across productive rearrangements. Here the immuneACCESS table is served through TCRdb, limited to in-frame sequences with V and J called. Missing clones are a known gap in these copies; in checked studies unresolved V genes cover under half, and the rest lacks a known reason. V and J calls and clone size come straight from that table; D and trimming were deduced from the DNA. This sample comprises about 350,000 clones, 88% of them detected only once. Just under 7.5% of the sample rests with the top ten.

In Seattle, one collaborating source enrolled patients while the infection was active and tracked those patients longitudinally over the course of disease. Whole blood was collected in K2EDTA tubes by collaborating institutions according to the institutions' own protocols. For TCRbeta analysis, collaborators shipped samples in one of three forms: frozen whole blood, isolated PBMCs, or DNA extracted from either of those sample types. The CDR3 holds 16 amino acids from the cysteine to the phenylalanine. This entry keeps only the CDR3 DNA: 48 bases, framed from base 1. Germline trimming amounts to 2 bases on V and 0 bases on J, with 4 as the count of junction bases outside the gene matches. CDR1 and CDR2, per the germline V gene, are SGHVS and FQNEAQ. The investigation overall reported the following: The quantity of clinical and demographic metadata differed by source and by participant and was supplied without curation.

The sample taken for sequencing was peripheral blood. The source is a woman between 65 and 79 years old with COVID-19, enrolled during active disease. The V and J segments used are TRBV7-8 and TRBJ2-7, with 10 bases aligning to TRBD1. The CDR3 protein: CASSLKGTGASYEQYF. Read as DNA, the sequence is TGTGCCAGCAGCTTAAAGGGGACAGGGGCCTCCTACGAGCAGTACTTC.